The clone carrying this T cell receptor beta chain was counted at least ten times. Its antigen is not known. TCR beta cDNA libraries had unique molecular identifiers. TCRdb itself ran the PCR reads through MiXCR, one entry per CDR3 protein. This table holds approximately 160,000 distinct CDR3 sequences, about 32% found once. The sample is drawn from a study of post-analysis software for immune sequencing data. Germline assignment: CDR1 SGHVS and CDR2 FNYEAQ. This CDR3 has 15 residues. The V end lost 4 bases, the J end lost 5 bases, and 15 bases lay between the germline ends. Study conclusions and caveats: Samples from one preparation batch, clustered by F measure, grouped strongly together. TRBV segments more frequent in patients than in controls numbered roughly 5 and included TRBV5-6, TRBV5-1 and TRBV20-1.

Source material: blood. The rearrangement joins TRBV7-6 to TRBJ2-1; a weak D match, TRBD2 (6 bases). This clonotype was sampled from a girl aged 5 to 17 with multiple sclerosis. This CDR3 is CASSSMGGMNNEQFF. The CDR3 region has the DNA TGTGCCAGCAGCTCAATGGGCGGGATGAACAATGAGCAGTTCTTC.